This T cell receptor beta chain emerged from a study of shared clonotypes between healthy human individuals. This CDR3 is 15 amino acids long. V dropped 4 bases and J dropped 8 bases, with 18 bases sitting between them. Per germline, CDR1 SGHRS and CDR2 YFSETQ. Only Caucasian adults living in Nashville, Tennessee made up the donor group. With regard to this clone: Other DNA sequences in this sample translate to the same CDR3.

Authors' methods: Owing to the provision of junction-only sequences devoid of quality scores by immunoSEQ, filtering differed. Generated by immunoSEQ multiplex PCR, the TCRdb table keeps only in-frame clones and is missing some. The D gene and trimming were derived from the DNA, and the V and J assignments and clone size from that table. The sample has around 2.3 million clones, approximately 96% seen once. What was sequenced was naive CD4+ T cells sorted from blood. As to subset: CD45RA+ positively selected. This chain uses TRBV5-1 with TRBJ2-2; a possible D gene is TRBD1 (5 bases). This sequence originates from a man aged 18 to 29 in good health. The CDR3 coding sequence is TGCGCCAGCAGCCTGGAAGGGCAGGGCGGTGGGGAGCTGTTTTTT. Protein product: CASSLEGQGGGELFF. The variable domain in full, completed from reference TRBV5-1 and TRBJ2-2, reads KAGVTQTPRYLIKTRGQQVTLSCSPISGHRSVSWYQQTPGQGLQFLFEYFSETQRNKGNFPGRFSGRQFSNSRSEMNVSTLELGDSALYLCASSLEGQGGGELFFGEGSRLTVL.